The subject of this entry is one T cell receptor beta chain. Its target is unknown. The data originate from a study of cytomegalovirus exposure and HLA in healthy donors. Study results and limitations: Researchers catalogued approximately 170 TCR beta chains as cytomegalovirus-associated. The dataset shows that most TCR sequences were rare, while some public TCRs occurred in many donors. Among the CMV-associated chains, a few were confirmed in vitro as specific for CMV antigens.

Method: immunoSEQ multiplex PCR; TCRdb's copy keeps in-frame clones and lacks some. The repertoire holds under 200,000 clones, about 81% seen once, with around 1.2% in the top ten. The V gene end was trimmed by 7 bases and the J gene end by 2 bases; junction bases not matched to a gene: 6. The CDR3 is 14 residues long. Per the germline V gene, CDR1 is MNHEY and CDR2 is SMNVEV (reference sequence). The TCR comes from a woman in her twenties or thirties in good health and CMV-seronegative. This rearrangement joins TRBV27 to TRBJ1-1; 8 bases are shared with TRBD1. The sample was PBMCs. CDR3 residues: CASNLGQGNTEAFF. As DNA, the CDR3 is TGTGCCAGCAACCTCGGACAGGGAAACACTGAAGCTTTCTTT.